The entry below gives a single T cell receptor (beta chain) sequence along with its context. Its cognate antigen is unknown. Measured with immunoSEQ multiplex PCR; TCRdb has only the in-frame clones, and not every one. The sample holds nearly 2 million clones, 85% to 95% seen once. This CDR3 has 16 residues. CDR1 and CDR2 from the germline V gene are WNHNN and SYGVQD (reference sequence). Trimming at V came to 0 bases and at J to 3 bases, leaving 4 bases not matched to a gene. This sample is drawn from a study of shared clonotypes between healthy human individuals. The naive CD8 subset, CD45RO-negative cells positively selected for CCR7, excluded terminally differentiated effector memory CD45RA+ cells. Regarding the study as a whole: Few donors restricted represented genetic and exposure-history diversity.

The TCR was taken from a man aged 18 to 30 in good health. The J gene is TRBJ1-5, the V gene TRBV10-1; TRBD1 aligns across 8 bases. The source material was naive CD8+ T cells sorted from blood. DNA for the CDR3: TGCGCCAGCAGTGAGTCACAGGGGGAGGTCAATCAGCCCCAGCATTTT. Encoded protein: CASSESQGEVNQPQHF.